This TCR beta chain was found in a study of blood T cell repertoires in COVID-19. Study at large: The study drew acute and convalescent COVID-19 samples from the United States, Italy and Spain. In each case, the material was cDNA or gDNA derived from T cells, B-cell-depleted T cells, or PBMCs.

In the original processing: Reference gene primer amplification yielded estimated nucleated cell counts. The assay was immunoSEQ multiplex PCR, and TCRdb's table has in-frame clones only and misses some. V and J calls plus clone size are reproduced from that table; the DNA served to infer D and trimming. The sample consists of roughly 140,000 clones, more than 65% of them appearing once. Germline CDR1 MNHNS, CDR2 SASEGT. The CDR3 is made up of 16 amino acids. Trimming cost V 3 bases and J 0 bases, with 12 bases left between them. This clonotype was obtained from a woman between 45 and 65 years old with acute or convalescent COVID-19. The gene calls are TRBV6-1 and TRBJ2-4; D gene uncertain. Sequenced sample: peripheral blood. Here the CDR3 reads CASSDNLVVAKNIQYF. Written as DNA, the CDR3 is TGTGCCAGCAGTGATAACCTCGTAGTAGCCAAAAACATTCAGTACTTC.